This record concerns one T cell receptor (beta chain) sequence. Germline loops: CDR1 SGHDN, CDR2 FVKESK. The CDR3 is made up of 13 amino acids. The V gene lost 3 bases and the J gene lost 4 bases, with 7 bases spanning the gap. The data are from a study of blood T cell repertoires in COVID-19. Study context: In each case, the material was cDNA or gDNA derived from T cells, B-cell-depleted T cells, or PBMCs.

Produced via immunoSEQ multiplex PCR; TCRdb's table is partial and in-frame only. The sample holds around 220,000 clones, roughly 80% seen once. The sequence came from a human donor in a cohort sampled during active COVID-19. The chain employs TRBV14 and TRBJ2-1; D is unresolved. Sample: peripheral blood. CDR3 region: CASSHVYYNEQFF. CDR3 bases: TGTGCCAGCAGCCATGTTTATTACAATGAGCAGTTCTTC.